One and the same sample provided the 19 T cell receptor beta chains below, sequenced in a study of blood T cells in healthy people across ages. With a J-beta primer mix and a sample-barcoded 5' primer, a second PCR ran about 7 to 12 cycles. MiXCR, applied by TCRdb to the 5' RACE reads, yields one record per CDR3 protein. Among more than 650,000 distinct CDR3 sequences listed, roughly 26% were seen once. These data also formed part of another study, on T cells of mothers and their children.

The sequencing sample was made of blood. These receptors all stem from a boy younger than 18 in good health.

The chain uses TRBV2 and TRBJ1-1, with a possible D match to TRBD1 (5 bases). This CDR3 contains 14 residues. Germline V gene sequence: CDR1 SNHLY, CDR2 FYNNEI. V was shortened by 6 bases and J by 5 bases, with 16 bases between the two germline ends. The CDR3 here is CASRSQGGGTEAFF. In DNA form, the CDR3 reads TGTGCCAGCAGATCGCAGGGTGGAGGGACTGAAGCTTTCTTT.

This clonotype was detected ten times or more. The rearrangement links TRBV6-2 or TRBV6-3 to TRBJ2-7, with D possibly matching TRBD2 (6 bases). V gave up 2 bases and J gave up 3 bases, with 17 bases separating them. There are 16 residues in the CDR3. The germline gives CDR1 MNHEY, CDR2 SVGEGT. CDR3 in amino acids: CASSYSLRDPSYEQYF. CDR3 bases: TGTGCCAGCAGTTACAGCTTGCGGGATCCTAGCTACGAGCAGTACTTC.

The V and J genes are TRBV5-1 and TRBJ2-1; the D is unclear. Trimming removed 0 bases from V and 4 bases from J, with 8 bases in between. This CDR3 region has 14 residues. CDR1 and CDR2 from the germline V gene are SGHRS and YFSETQ. The CDR3 bases are TGCGCCAGCAGCTTGGACTCGACGTACAATGAGCAGTTCTTC. Amino acid sequence: CASSLDSTYNEQFF.

This clonotype was seen a few times. V gene TRBV7-6 combines with J gene TRBJ2-6; TRBD2 is a possible D gene (6 bases). With 2 bases removed from V and 3 bases from J, the gap between germline ends came to 11 bases. This CDR3 has 16 amino acids. CDR1 and CDR2 (germline): SGHVS, FNYEAQ. The CDR3: CASSLSPSVGANVLTF. CDR3 DNA sequence: TGTGCCAGCAGCTTAAGCCCTAGCGTTGGGGCCAACGTCCTGACTTTC.

The chain carries TRBV20-1 and TRBJ1-2; perhaps TRBD1 as D (6 bases). Germline V CDR1 and CDR2: DFQATT, SNEGSKA (reference sequence). CDR3 length: 13 residues. V lost 3 bases and J lost 3, with 11 bases in between. Written as DNA, the CDR3 is TGCAGTGCTAGGAACAGGGATGACTATGGCTACACCTTC. Amino acid sequence: CSARNRDDYGYTF.

The sample holds a few counts of this clonotype. The junction and the germline gene differ at one end; a read error may be behind it. V gene TRBV7-3 combines with J gene TRBJ2-2; 10 nucleotides agree with TRBD1. This CDR3 is 14 amino acids long. Germline V CDR1 and CDR2: SGHTA, FQGTGA. The DNA for the CDR3 is TGTGCCAGCAGCCGACAGGGGGCGACCGGGGGGCTGTTTTTT. It codes for CASSRQGATGGLFF.

This clonotype was counted only a few times. V and J are TRBV3-1 and TRBJ2-5; D not certain. The J call is in doubt because the DNA end fits TRBJ2-1 better. The CDR3 spans 12 residues. Germline-derived CDR1 and CDR2 are LGHDT and YNNKEL (reference sequence). CDR3 loop: CASSQLLNEQFF. The CDR3 DNA sequence: TGTGCCAGCAGCCAACTTCTGAATGAGCAGTTCTTC.

This clonotype was seen only a few times. The chain is built from TRBV5-1 and TRBJ2-1, with D possibly matching TRBD1 (6 bases). Germline assignment: CDR1 SGHRS and CDR2 YFSETQ. The CDR3 loop spans 15 amino acids. V dropped 4 bases and J dropped 6 bases, with 17 bases sitting between them. Here the CDR3 reads CASSPEQGGFNEQFF. In DNA form, the CDR3 reads TGCGCCAGCAGCCCGGAACAGGGCGGGTTCAATGAGCAGTTCTTC.

This clonotype was seen a handful of times. Written as DNA, the CDR3 is TGTGCCAGCAGTTACGAGGGCAGTAGGGTGGGAGGCTACACCTTC. As protein: CASSYEGSRVGGYTF. This rearrangement joins TRBV6-5 to TRBJ1-2; D gene ambiguous. This CDR3 is 15 amino acids long. CDR1 is MNHEY, CDR2 SVGAGI, per germline. V lost 2 bases, J lost 8 bases, and 18 bases lay in between.

This clonotype has a handful of counts. The chain's CDR3 is CSAREQGSGNTIYF. In DNA, the CDR3 is TGCAGTGCTAGAGAACAGGGCTCTGGAAACACCATATATTTT. This chain uses TRBV20-1 with TRBJ1-3, with TRBD1 as a possible D gene (6 bases). V lost 0 bases and J 0 bases, leaving 6 bases between the germline ends. CDR1 and CDR2 from the germline V gene are DFQATT and SNEGSKA (reference sequence). The length of the CDR3 is 14 residues.

This clonotype appeared many times. The chain uses TRBV5-1 and TRBJ1-2, with D tentatively TRBD1 (5 bases). This CDR3 contains 13 residues. The V and J ends lost 4 bases and 4 bases respectively, with 11 bases between them. Germline assignment: CDR1 SGHRS and CDR2 YFSETQ. CDR3 loop: CASSLEGPYGYTF. DNA for the CDR3: TGCGCCAGCAGCCTGGAGGGGCCCTATGGCTACACCTTC.

This clonotype was seen a handful of times. A junction boundary mismatches the germline segment, possibly from a read error. The chain joins TRBV28 to TRBJ2-7; TRBD1 might be the D (6 bases). The germline V gene has CDR1 MDHEN and CDR2 SYDVKM. The CDR3 sequence is 15 residues long. This chain's CDR3 is CASSRDNTLYYGQYF. CDR3 coding DNA: TGTGCCAGCAGTCGGGACAACACTTTATACTACGGGCAGTACTTC. The whole variable domain, filled in from reference TRBV28 and TRBJ2-7, reads DVKVTQSSRYLVKRTGEKVFLECVQDMDHENMFWYRQDPGLGLRLIYFSYDVKMKEKGDIPEGYSVSREKKERFSLILESASTNQTSMYLCASSRDNTLYYGQYFGPGTRLTVT.

This clonotype was seen a few times. The rearrangement links TRBV14 to TRBJ1-1; D unresolved. The CDR3 contains 17 residues. Germline V gene data show CDR1 as SGHDN and CDR2 as FVKESK. Trimming shortened V by 0 bases and J by 0 bases, and 14 bases separated the two germline ends. CDR3 nucleotide sequence: TGTGCCAGCAGCCAAGATTCCGTTAGGACTGTGAACACTGAAGCTTTCTTT. This codes for CASSQDSVRTVNTEAFF.

A few counts support this clonotype. The V call is TRBV6-2 or TRBV6-3, the J call TRBJ2-3; 10 nucleotides line up with TRBD2. Germline V lookup: CDR1 MNHEY, CDR2 SVGEGT. The CDR3 runs 18 residues. V gave up 5 bases and J gave up 3 bases; unmatched junction bases: 14. DNA for the CDR3: TGTGCCAGCAGTCGCACTCGGGCTAGCGGGGGCGGTACAGATACGCAGTATTTT. Its translation: CASSRTRASGGGTDTQYF.

The chain employs TRBV5-1 and TRBJ2-7, with D hard to call. The CDR3 is 14 amino acids. V was shortened by 3 bases and J by 2 bases, with 12 bases between the two germline ends. The germline CDR1 and CDR2 sequences are SGHRS and YFSETQ. The CDR3 loop reads CASSSRSQPYEQYF. The CDR3 DNA sequence: TGCGCCAGCAGCTCCCGGTCCCAACCCTACGAGCAGTACTTC.

This clonotype occurred a few times. The rearrangement uses TRBV15 and TRBJ2-5; unclear D gene. CDR1 and CDR2 (germline): LNHNV, YYDKDF (reference sequence). This CDR3 region has 12 residues. V was shortened by 4 bases and J by 5 bases, with 8 bases between the two germline ends. The CDR3 DNA follows: TGTGCCACCAGCACCGCCCTTGAGACCCAGTACTTC. Amino acids: CATSTALETQYF.

This clonotype showed up just a few times. J is TRBJ2-1 and V is TRBV6-6; a possible D gene is TRBD2 (6 bases). The germline V gene has CDR1 MNHNY and CDR2 SVGAGI (reference sequence). Trimming removed 6 bases from V and 5 bases from J, with 17 bases in between. The CDR3 runs 15 residues. The CDR3 DNA reads as TGTGCCAGCAGCCTCCCCCGCGCGGGGAACAATGAGCAGTTCTTC. Its protein is CASSLPRAGNNEQFF.

This clonotype was seen a few times. CDR3 in DNA: TGCAGCGTTCCCGGGGGGGGAAGCTCTGGGGCCAACGTCCTGACTTTC. Encoded protein: CSVPGGGSSGANVLTF. The J gene is TRBJ2-6, the V gene TRBV29-1; TRBD2 matches 8 bases. The CDR3 contains 16 residues. The germline CDR1 and CDR2 sequences are SQVTM and ANQGSEA. With V trimmed by 5 bases and J by 0 bases, 6 bases remained unmatched.

The CDR3 DNA is TGTGCCAGCAGCCAAGGACGCGAAGATGGGGAAAAACTGTTTTTT. As protein: CASSQGREDGEKLFF. The V and J genes are TRBV3-1 and TRBJ1-4; unclear D gene. Trimming removed 1 base from V and 8 bases from J, with 14 bases in between. This CDR3 contains 15 residues. In germline, CDR1 is LGHDT, CDR2 YNNKEL (reference sequence). The variable domain in full, completed from reference TRBV3-1 and TRBJ1-4, reads DTAVSQTPKYLVTQMGNDKSIKCEQNLGHDTMYWYKQDSKKFLKIMFSYNNKELIINETVPNRFSPKSPDKAHLNLHINSLELGDSAVYFCASSQGREDGEKLFFGSGTQLSVL.